The 5 T cell receptor beta chains below come from one sample, sequenced in a study of T cell responses to AZD1222 COVID-19 vaccine. This table comes from immunoSEQ multiplex PCR, and its TCRdb copy is limited to in-frame clones, with some not included. Among 100,000 to 150,000 clones listed, over 80% were seen once. Here the sequenced sample was peripheral blood, taken on day 0 of AZD1222 vaccination. The receptors derive from an adult in good health.

The V call is TRBV6-5, the J call TRBJ2-6, with 9 nucleotides matching TRBD1. With 7 bases clipped from V and 2 bases from J, the junction kept 3 bases outside the gene matches. CDR1 is MNHEY and CDR2 is SVGAGI in the germline V gene. The CDR3 is 15 residues long. The CDR3: CASNTGGAGANVLTF. CDR3 nucleotides: TGTGCCAGCAACACAGGGGGCGCTGGGGCCAACGTCCTGACTTTC.

This rearrangement joins TRBV6-1 to TRBJ2-3, with TRBD2 matching over 8 bases. The germline V gene encodes CDR1 MNHNS and CDR2 SASEGT. The V segment lost 0 bases and the J segment 0 bases; nucleotides outside the gene matches: 8. This CDR3 comprises 18 residues. The CDR3 sequence is CASSEAGTSLWSTDTQYF. In DNA form, the CDR3 reads TGTGCCAGCAGTGAAGCGGGGACTAGTTTATGGAGCACAGATACGCAGTATTTT.

V gene TRBV19 combines with J gene TRBJ1-5; no definite D call. Germline V gene lookup returns CDR1 LNHDA and CDR2 SQIVND (reference sequence). Trimming stripped 3 bases from V and 2 bases from J, with 11 bases between. This CDR3 comprises 15 residues. The CDR3 sequence is CASSIAGFRNQPQHF. In DNA, the CDR3 is TGTGCCAGTAGTATCGCTGGTTTTCGCAATCAGCCCCAGCATTTT.

V gene TRBV9 combines with J gene TRBJ1-1; 7 bases match TRBD1. The length of the CDR3 is 14 residues. J was trimmed by 5 bases and V by 0 bases; bases with no gene match: 4. Germline CDR1 and CDR2: SGDLS and YYNGEE. CDR3: CASSVEGAGTEAFF. CDR3 sequence (DNA): TGTGCCAGCAGCGTAGAGGGGGCTGGGACTGAAGCTTTCTTT.

The chain has TRBV10-2 and TRBJ1-5; 7 nucleotides agree with TRBD1. V shed 0 bases, J shed 7 bases, and the junction held 6 bases outside the gene matches. Looked up from germline, CDR1 is WSHSY and CDR2 is SAAADI. The CDR3 contains 15 residues. CDR3 DNA: TGCGCCAGCAGTGAGTCTGGACAGGAGGGACAGCCCCAGCATTTT. It yields the protein CASSESGQEGQPQHF.